The 5 T cell receptor beta chains reported below all come from one sample, sequenced in a study of shared clonotypes between healthy human individuals. Assay used: immunoSEQ multiplex PCR; TCRdb lists only in-frame clones, some missing. The data show 2 million to 2.5 million clones, nearly 97% seen once. Sequencing used naive CD4+ T cells sorted from blood. Noted subset: CD45RA+ positively selected. These receptors came from a man aged 18-30 years in good health.

The genes are TRBV7-9 and TRBJ2-3; D is uncertain. Trimming cost V 2 bases and J 1 base, with 7 bases left between them. Germline assignment: CDR1 SEHNR and CDR2 FQNEAQ (reference sequence). The CDR3 loop spans 14 amino acids. The CDR3 loop is CASSLFFGTDTQYF. The CDR3 nucleotides are TGTGCCAGCAGCTTATTCTTCGGCACAGATACGCAGTATTTT.

This chain connects TRBV19 to TRBJ1-6, with D possibly being TRBD1 (6 bases). The CDR3 is 15 residues long. V dropped 4 bases and J dropped 7 bases, with 14 bases sitting between them. CDR1 is LNHDA and CDR2 is SQIVND in the germline V gene (reference sequence). CDR3 bases: TGTGCCAGTAGTAACTACAGGGTCCTGAATTCACCCCTCCACTTT. Protein sequence: CASSNYRVLNSPLHF.

This chain joins TRBV10-3 and TRBJ1-2, with TRBD1 identical over 9 bases. The CDR3 runs 16 residues. V lost 5 bases and J lost 8; bases outside the gene matches: 15. The germline V gene has CDR1 ENHRY and CDR2 SYGVKD. Written as DNA, the CDR3 is TGTGCCATCAGTACCGGGACAGGGAAGGGAAATTTGGGCTACACCTTC. This gives the protein CAISTGTGKGNLGYTF.

With regard to this clone: One junction end does not reproduce the germline sequence, and a read error may be involved. The chain uses TRBV30 and TRBJ2-1; TRBD1 matches 10 bases. The CDR3 extends over 14 amino acids. The germline gives CDR1 GTSNPN, CDR2 SVGIG (reference sequence). The CDR3 DNA reads TGTGCCTGGAGTAGGGGACAGGGGATCGATGAGCAGCTCTTC. Translation: CAWSRGQGIDEQLF.

The V and J genes are TRBV18 and TRBJ2-3, with D possibly matching TRBD2 (6 bases). There are 16 residues in the CDR3. Germline CDR1 KGHSH, CDR2 LQKENI. The V end was cut by 3 bases, the J end by 0 bases, with 13 bases between. CDR3 residues: CASSPLGGLSTDTQYF. The DNA for the CDR3 is TGTGCCAGCTCACCGCTCGGGGGACTTAGCACAGATACGCAGTATTTT. Full variable domain (rest looked up from reference TRBV18 and TRBJ2-3): NAGVMQNPRHLVRRRGQEARLRCSPMKGHSHVYWYRQLPEEGLKFMVYLQKENIIDESGMPKERFSAEFPKEGPSILRIQQVVRGDSAAYFCASSPLGGLSTDTQYFGPGTRLTVL.